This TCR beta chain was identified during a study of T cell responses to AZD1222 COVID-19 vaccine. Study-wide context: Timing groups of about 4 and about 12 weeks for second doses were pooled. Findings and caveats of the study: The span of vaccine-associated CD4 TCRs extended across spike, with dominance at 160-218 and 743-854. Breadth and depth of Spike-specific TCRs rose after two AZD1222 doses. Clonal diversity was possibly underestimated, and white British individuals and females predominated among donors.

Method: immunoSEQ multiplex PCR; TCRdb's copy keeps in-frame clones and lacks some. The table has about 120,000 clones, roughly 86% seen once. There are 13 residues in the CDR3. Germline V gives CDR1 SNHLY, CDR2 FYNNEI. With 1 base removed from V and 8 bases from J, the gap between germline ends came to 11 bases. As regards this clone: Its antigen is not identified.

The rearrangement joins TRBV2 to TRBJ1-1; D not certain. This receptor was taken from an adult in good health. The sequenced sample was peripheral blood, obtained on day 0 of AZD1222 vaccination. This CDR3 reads CASSEESSAEAFF. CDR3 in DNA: TGTGCCAGCAGTGAAGAGAGCTCCGCGGAAGCTTTCTTT.